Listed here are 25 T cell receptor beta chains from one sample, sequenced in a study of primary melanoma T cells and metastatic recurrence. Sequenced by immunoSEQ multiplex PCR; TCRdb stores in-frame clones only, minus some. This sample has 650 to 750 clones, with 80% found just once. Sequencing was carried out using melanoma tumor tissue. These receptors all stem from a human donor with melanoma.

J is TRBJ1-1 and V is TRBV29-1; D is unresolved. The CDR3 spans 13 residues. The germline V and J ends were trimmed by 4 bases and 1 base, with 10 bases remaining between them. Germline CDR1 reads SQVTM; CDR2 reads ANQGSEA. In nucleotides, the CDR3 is TGCAGCGTTGGACGGAGCCAGAACACTGAAGCTTTCTTT. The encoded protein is CSVGRSQNTEAFF.

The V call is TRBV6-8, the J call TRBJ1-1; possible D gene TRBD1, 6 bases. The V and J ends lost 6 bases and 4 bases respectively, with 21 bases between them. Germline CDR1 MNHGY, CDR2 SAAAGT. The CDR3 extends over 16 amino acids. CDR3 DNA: TGTGCCAGCAGAGACCCGAGGGGGGCCCGGGGCACTGAAGCTTTCTTT. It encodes CASRDPRGARGTEAFF.

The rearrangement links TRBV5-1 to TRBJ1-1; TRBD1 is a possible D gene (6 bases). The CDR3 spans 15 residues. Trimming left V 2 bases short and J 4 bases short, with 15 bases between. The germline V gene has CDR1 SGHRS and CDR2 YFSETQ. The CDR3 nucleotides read TGCGCCAGCAGCTTCTGGGACAAGAGGACCACTGAAGCTTTCTTT. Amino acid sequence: CASSFWDKRTTEAFF.

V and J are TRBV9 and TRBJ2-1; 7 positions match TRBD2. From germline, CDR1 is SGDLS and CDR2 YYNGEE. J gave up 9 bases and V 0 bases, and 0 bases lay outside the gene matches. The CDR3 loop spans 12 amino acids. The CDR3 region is CASSVGEGEQFF. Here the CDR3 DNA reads TGTGCCAGCAGCGTAGGGGAGGGTGAGCAGTTCTTC.

The CDR3 DNA reads as TGCGCCAGCAGCTTGGCAGGGGGCAACACTGAAGCTTTCTTT. This codes for CASSLAGGNTEAFF. The J gene is TRBJ1-1, the V gene TRBV5-1; TRBD1 matches 8 bases. This CDR3 comprises 14 residues. The V segment lost 0 bases and the J segment 2 bases; nucleotides outside the gene matches: 0. CDR1 is SGHRS, CDR2 YFSETQ, per germline.

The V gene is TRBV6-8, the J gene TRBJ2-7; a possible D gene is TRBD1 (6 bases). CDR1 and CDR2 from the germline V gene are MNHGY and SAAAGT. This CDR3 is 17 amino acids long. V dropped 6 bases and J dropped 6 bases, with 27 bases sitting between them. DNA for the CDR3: TGTGCCAGCAGCGTCTCCGTCTCACACAGGGATCCCAGCGAGCAGTACTTC. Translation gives CASSVSVSHRDPSEQYF.

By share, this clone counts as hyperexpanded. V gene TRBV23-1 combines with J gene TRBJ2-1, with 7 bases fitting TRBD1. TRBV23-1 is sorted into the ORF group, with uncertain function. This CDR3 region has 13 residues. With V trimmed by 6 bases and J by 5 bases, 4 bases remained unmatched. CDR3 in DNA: TGCGCCAGCAGCTGGACAGGAGACAATGAGCAGTTCTTC. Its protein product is CASSWTGDNEQFF.

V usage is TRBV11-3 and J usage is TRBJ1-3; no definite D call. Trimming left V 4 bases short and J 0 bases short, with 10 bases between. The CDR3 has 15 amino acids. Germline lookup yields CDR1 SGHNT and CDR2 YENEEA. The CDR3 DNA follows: TGTGCCAGCAGCTCGCCGGGCGACTCTGGAAACACCATATATTTT. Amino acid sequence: CASSSPGDSGNTIYF.

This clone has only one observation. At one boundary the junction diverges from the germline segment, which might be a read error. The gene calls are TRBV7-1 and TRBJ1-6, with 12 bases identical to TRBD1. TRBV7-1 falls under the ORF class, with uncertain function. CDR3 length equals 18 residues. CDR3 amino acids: CASSLAGTGGSYNSPLHF. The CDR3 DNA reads TGTGCCAGCAGCTTAGCCGGGACAGGGGGCTCCTATAATTCACCCCTTCATTTT.

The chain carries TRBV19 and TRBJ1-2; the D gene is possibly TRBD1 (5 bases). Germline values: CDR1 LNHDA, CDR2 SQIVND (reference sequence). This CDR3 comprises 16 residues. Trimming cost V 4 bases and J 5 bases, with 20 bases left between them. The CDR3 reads CASSTPTGQRVYGYTF. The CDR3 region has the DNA TGTGCCAGTAGTACCCCCACAGGTCAGAGGGTATATGGCTACACCTTC.

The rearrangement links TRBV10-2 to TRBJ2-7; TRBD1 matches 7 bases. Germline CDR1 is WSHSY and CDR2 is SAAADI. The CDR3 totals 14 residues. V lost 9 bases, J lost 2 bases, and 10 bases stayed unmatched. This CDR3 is CASQYGQAPYEQYF. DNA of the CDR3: TGCGCCAGTCAGTACGGACAGGCCCCCTACGAGCAGTACTTC.

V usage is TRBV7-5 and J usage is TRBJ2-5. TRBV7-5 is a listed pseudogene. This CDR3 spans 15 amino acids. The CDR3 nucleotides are TGTGCCAGCAGCCCCCCCTCTCGGGCTAGGGAGACCCAGTACTTC. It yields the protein CASSPPSRARETQYF.

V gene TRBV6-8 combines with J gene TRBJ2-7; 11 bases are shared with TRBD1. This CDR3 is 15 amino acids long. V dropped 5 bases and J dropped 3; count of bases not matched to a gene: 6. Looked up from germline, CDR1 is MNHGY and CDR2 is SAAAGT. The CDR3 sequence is CASSRTGTGGYEQYF. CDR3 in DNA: TGTGCCAGCAGTCGTACCGGGACAGGGGGCTACGAGCAGTACTTC.

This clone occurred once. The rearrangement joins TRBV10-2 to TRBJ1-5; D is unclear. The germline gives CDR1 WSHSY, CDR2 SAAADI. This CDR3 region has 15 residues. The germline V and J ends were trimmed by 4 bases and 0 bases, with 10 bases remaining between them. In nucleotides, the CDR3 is TGCGCCAGCAGTGGGGAGAGCTATAGCAATCAGCCCCAGCATTTT. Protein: CASSGESYSNQPQHF.

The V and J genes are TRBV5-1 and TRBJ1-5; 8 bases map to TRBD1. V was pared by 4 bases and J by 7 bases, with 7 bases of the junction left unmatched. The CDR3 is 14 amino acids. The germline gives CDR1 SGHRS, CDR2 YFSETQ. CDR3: CASSPTGGWQPQHF. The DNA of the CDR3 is TGCGCCAGCAGCCCTACAGGGGGTTGGCAGCCCCAGCATTTT. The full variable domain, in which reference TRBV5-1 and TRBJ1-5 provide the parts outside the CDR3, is KAGVTQTPRYLIKTRGQQVTLSCSPISGHRSVSWYQQTPGQGLQFLFEYFSETQRNKGNFPGRFSGRQFSNSRSEMNVSTLELGDSALYLCASSPTGGWQPQHFGDGTRLSIL.

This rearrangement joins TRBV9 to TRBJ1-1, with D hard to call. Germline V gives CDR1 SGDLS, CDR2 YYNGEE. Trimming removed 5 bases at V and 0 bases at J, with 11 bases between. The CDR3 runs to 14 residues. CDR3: CASSDYSLNTEAFF. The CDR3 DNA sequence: TGTGCCAGCAGTGATTACAGCCTGAACACTGAAGCTTTCTTT.

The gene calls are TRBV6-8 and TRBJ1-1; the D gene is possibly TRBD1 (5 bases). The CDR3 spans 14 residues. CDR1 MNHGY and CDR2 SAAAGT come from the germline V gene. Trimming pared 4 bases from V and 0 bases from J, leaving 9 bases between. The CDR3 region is CASSSPGVNTEAFF. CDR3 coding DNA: TGTGCCAGCAGTTCCCCGGGGGTGAACACTGAAGCTTTCTTT.

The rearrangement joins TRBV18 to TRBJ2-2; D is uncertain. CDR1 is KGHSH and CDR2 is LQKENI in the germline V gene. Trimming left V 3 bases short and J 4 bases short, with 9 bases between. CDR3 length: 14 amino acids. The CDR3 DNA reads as TGTGCCAGCTCACCCCCTACGGGCACCGGGGAGCTGTTTTTT. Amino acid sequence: CASSPPTGTGELFF. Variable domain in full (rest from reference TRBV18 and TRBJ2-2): NAGVMQNPRHLVRRRGQEARLRCSPMKGHSHVYWYRQLPEEGLKFMVYLQKENIIDESGMPKERFSAEFPKEGPSILRIQQVVRGDSAAYFCASSPPTGTGELFFGEGSRLTVL.

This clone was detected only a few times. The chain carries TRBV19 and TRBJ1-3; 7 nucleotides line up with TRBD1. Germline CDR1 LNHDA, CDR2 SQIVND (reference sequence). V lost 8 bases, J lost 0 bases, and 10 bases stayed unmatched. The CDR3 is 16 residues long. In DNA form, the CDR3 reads TGTGCCAGTTTGGGGACAGTTCCAAGCTCTGGAAACACCATATATTTT. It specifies CASLGTVPSSGNTIYF.

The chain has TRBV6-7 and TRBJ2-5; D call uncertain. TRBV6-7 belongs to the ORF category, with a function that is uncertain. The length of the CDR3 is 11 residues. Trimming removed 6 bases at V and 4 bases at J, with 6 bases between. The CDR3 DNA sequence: TGTGCCAGCAGCATTATAGAGACCCAGTACTTC. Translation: CASSIIETQYF.

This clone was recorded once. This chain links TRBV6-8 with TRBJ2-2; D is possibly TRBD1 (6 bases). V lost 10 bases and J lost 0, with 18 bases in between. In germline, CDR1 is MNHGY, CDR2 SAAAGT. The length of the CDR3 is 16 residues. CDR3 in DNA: TGTGCCATCGGACACCCAAGGGGGTCGAACACCGGGGAGCTGTTTTTT. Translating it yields CAIGHPRGSNTGELFF.

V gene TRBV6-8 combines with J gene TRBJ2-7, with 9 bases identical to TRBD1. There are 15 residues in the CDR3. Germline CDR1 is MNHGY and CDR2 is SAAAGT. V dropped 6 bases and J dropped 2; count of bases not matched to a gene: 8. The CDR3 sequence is CASRKGTGRTYEQYF. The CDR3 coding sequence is TGTGCCAGCAGAAAAGGGACAGGGAGAACCTACGAGCAGTACTTC.

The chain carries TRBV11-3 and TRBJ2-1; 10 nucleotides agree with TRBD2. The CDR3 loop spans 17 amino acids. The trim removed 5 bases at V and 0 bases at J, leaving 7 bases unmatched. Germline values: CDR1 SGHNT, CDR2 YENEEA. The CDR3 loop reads CASSGGSSGSSYNEQFF. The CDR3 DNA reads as TGTGCCAGCAGCGGGGGGTCTAGCGGGAGCTCCTACAATGAGCAGTTCTTC.

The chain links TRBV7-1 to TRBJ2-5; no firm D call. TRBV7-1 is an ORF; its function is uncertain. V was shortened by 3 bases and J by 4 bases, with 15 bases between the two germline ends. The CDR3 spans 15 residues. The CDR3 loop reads CASSSADLAGETQYF. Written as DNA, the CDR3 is TGTGCCAGCAGCTCTGCGGACCTTGCAGGAGAGACCCAGTACTTC.

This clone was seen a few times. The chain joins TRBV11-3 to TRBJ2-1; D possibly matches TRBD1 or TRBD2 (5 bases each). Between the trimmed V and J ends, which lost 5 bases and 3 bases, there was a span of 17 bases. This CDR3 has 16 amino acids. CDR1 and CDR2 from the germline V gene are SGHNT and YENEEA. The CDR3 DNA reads TGTGCCAGCAGCCTAGGGTCCGAGGGGTTCTACAATGAGCAGTTCTTC. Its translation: CASSLGSEGFYNEQFF.